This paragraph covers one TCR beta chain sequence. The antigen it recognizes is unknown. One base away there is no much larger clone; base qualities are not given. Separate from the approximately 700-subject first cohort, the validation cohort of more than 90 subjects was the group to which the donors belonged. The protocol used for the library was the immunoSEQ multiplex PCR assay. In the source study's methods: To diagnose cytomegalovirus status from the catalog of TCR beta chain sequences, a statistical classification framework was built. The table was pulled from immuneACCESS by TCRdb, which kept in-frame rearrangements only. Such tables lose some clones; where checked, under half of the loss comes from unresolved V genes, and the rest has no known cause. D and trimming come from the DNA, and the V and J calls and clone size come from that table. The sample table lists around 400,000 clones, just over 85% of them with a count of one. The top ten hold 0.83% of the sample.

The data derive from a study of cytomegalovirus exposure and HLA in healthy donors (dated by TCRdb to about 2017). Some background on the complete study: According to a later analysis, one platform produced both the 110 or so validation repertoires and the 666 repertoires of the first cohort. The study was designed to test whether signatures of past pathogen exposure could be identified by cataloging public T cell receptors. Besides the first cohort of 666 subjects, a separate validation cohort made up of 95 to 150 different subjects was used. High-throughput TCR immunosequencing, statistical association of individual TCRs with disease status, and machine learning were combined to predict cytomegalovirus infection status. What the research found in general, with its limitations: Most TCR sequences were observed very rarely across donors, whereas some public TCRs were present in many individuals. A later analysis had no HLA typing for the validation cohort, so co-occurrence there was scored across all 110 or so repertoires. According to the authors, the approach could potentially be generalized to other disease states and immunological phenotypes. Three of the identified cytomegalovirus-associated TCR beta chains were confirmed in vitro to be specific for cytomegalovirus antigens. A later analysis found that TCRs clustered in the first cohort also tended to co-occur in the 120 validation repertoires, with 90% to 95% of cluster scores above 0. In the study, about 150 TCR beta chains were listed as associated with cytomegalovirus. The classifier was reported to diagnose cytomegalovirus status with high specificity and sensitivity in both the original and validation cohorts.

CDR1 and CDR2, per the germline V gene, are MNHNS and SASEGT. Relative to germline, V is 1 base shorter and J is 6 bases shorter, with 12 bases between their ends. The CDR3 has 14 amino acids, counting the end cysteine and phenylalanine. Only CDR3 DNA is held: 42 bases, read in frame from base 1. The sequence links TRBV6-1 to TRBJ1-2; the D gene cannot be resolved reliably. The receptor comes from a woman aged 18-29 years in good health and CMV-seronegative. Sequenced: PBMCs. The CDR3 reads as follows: CASSEDGAGNGYTF. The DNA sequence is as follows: TGTGCCAGCAGTGAAGACGGTGCGGGAAATGGCTACACCTTC.